Listed below are T cell receptor beta chains from one sample, sequenced in a study of cytomegalovirus exposure and HLA in healthy donors. The protocol was immunoSEQ multiplex PCR, while the TCRdb copy is restricted to in-frame clones and leaves out a portion. The listing contains some 23,000 clones. Sequencing was performed on PBMCs. Source of these receptors: a male donor in good health and CMV-seropositive. The CDR3 runs from the conserved cysteine through the conserved F or W. Each record gives: V gene, J gene, D gene, CDR3 protein, CDR3 DNA. The D gene is left open where the match is weak.

v_call: TRBV30; j_call: TRBJ2-7; d_call: -; cdr3_aa: CAWSGGAEQYF; cdr3_nt: TGTGCCTGGAGTGGCGGCGCTGAGCAGTACTTC
v_call: TRBV5-1; j_call: TRBJ1-2; d_call: -; cdr3_aa: CASSFAGRGYGYTF; cdr3_nt: TGCGCCAGCAGCTTTGCGGGGAGGGGCTATGGCTACACCTTC
v_call: TRBV7-8; j_call: TRBJ2-5; d_call: -; cdr3_aa: CASSLIFRETQYF; cdr3_nt: TGTGCCAGCAGCTTAATCTTCCGAGAGACCCAGTACTTC
v_call: TRBV28; j_call: TRBJ1-2; d_call: TRBD1; cdr3_aa: CASTQGEDGYTF; cdr3_nt: TGTGCCAGCACCCAGGGGGAAGATGGCTACACCTTC
v_call: TRBV6-6; j_call: TRBJ1-1; d_call: TRBD1; cdr3_aa: CASSSGDRGTATEAFF; cdr3_nt: TGTGCCAGCAGCTCAGGTGACAGGGGGACGGCCACTGAAGCTTTCTTT
v_call: TRBV27; j_call: TRBJ2-7; d_call: TRBD1; cdr3_aa: CASRTGATNEQYF; cdr3_nt: TGTGCCAGCAGAACAGGGGCCACGAACGAGCAGTACTTC
v_call: TRBV30; j_call: TRBJ1-3; d_call: -; cdr3_aa: CAWSVQGNTIYF; cdr3_nt: TGTGCCTGGAGTGTACAAGGAAACACCATATATTTT
v_call: TRBV4-3; j_call: TRBJ1-2; d_call: -; cdr3_aa: CASSQEGGTVYGYTF; cdr3_nt: TGCGCCAGCAGCCAAGAAGGAGGAACGGTCTATGGCTACACCTTC
v_call: TRBV6-1; j_call: TRBJ2-3; d_call: TRBD1; cdr3_aa: CASSDRGRSTDTQYF; cdr3_nt: TGTGCCAGCAGTGACAGGGGGAGAAGCACAGATACGCAGTATTTT
v_call: TRBV28; j_call: TRBJ2-7; d_call: TRBD1; cdr3_aa: CASSSTGTGDYEQYF; cdr3_nt: TGTGCCAGCAGTTCGACCGGGACAGGGGATTACGAGCAGTACTTC
v_call: TRBV5-5; j_call: TRBJ1-1; d_call: -; cdr3_aa: CASSLVGGRWSTEAFF; cdr3_nt: TGTGCCAGCAGCTTGGTGGGGGGGCGGTGGAGCACTGAAGCTTTCTTT
v_call: TRBV19; j_call: TRBJ2-1; d_call: TRBD2; cdr3_aa: CASSPFRGGLNNEQFF; cdr3_nt: TGTGCCAGTAGCCCATTCCGGGGGGGCCTGAATAATGAGCAGTTCTTC
v_call: TRBV5-1; j_call: TRBJ1-4; d_call: -; cdr3_aa: CASKAAEKLFF; cdr3_nt: TGCGCCAGTAAAGCCGCTGAAAAACTGTTTTTT
v_call: TRBV27; j_call: TRBJ2-7; d_call: -; cdr3_aa: CASSLWGQGIEQYF; cdr3_nt: TGTGCCAGCAGTTTGTGGGGACAAGGGATCGAGCAGTACTTC
v_call: TRBV19; j_call: TRBJ1-2; d_call: -; cdr3_aa: CASSNRADGYTF; cdr3_nt: TGTGCCAGTAGTAACAGGGCGGATGGCTACACCTTC
v_call: TRBV6-5; j_call: TRBJ2-7; d_call: -; cdr3_aa: CASSYVGAPYEQYF; cdr3_nt: TGTGCCAGCAGTTACGTGGGAGCGCCCTACGAGCAGTACTTC
v_call: TRBV4-3; j_call: TRBJ2-3; d_call: TRBD2; cdr3_aa: CASSQRLADTDTQYF; cdr3_nt: TGCGCCAGCAGCCAGCGTCTAGCGGACACAGATACGCAGTATTTT
v_call: TRBV5-1; j_call: TRBJ1-1; d_call: -; cdr3_aa: CASSLVAENTEAFF; cdr3_nt: TGCGCCAGCAGCTTGGTGGCAGAGAACACTGAAGCTTTCTTT
v_call: TRBV6-1; j_call: TRBJ2-2; d_call: TRBD2; cdr3_aa: CASSEGGGNTGELFF; cdr3_nt: TGTGCCAGCAGTGAGGGCGGGGGGAACACCGGGGAGCTGTTTTTT
v_call: TRBV7-2; j_call: TRBJ2-5; d_call: -; cdr3_aa: CASSLDGTVQETQYF; cdr3_nt: TGTGCCAGCAGCTTGGATGGGACTGTTCAAGAGACCCAGTACTTC
v_call: TRBV5-4; j_call: TRBJ2-2; d_call: -; cdr3_aa: CASSPVPGELFF; cdr3_nt: TGTGCCAGCAGCCCTGTCCCCGGGGAGCTGTTTTTT
v_call: TRBV28; j_call: TRBJ1-4; d_call: -; cdr3_aa: CASTSGGGTNEKLFF; cdr3_nt: TGTGCCAGCACCTCTGGGGGGGGAACTAATGAAAAACTGTTTTTT
v_call: TRBV10-3; j_call: TRBJ1-5; d_call: TRBD1; cdr3_aa: CAISADRGLNQPQHF; cdr3_nt: TGTGCCATCAGTGCGGACAGGGGGCTGAATCAGCCCCAGCATTTT
v_call: TRBV5-1; j_call: TRBJ1-2; d_call: -; cdr3_aa: CASSLDYAYGYTF; cdr3_nt: TGCGCCAGCAGCCTGGACTACGCCTATGGCTACACCTTC
v_call: TRBV6-1; j_call: TRBJ2-4; d_call: -; cdr3_aa: CASALGQAKNIQYF; cdr3_nt: TGTGCCAGCGCCCTAGGCCAGGCCAAAAACATTCAGTACTTC
v_call: TRBV5-6; j_call: TRBJ1-5; d_call: TRBD1; cdr3_aa: CASSRDRDQPQHF; cdr3_nt: TGTGCCAGCAGCAGGGACAGGGATCAGCCCCAGCATTTT
v_call: TRBV5-1; j_call: TRBJ2-3; d_call: TRBD1; cdr3_aa: CASYGQGGTDTQYF; cdr3_nt: TGCGCCAGCTACGGACAGGGGGGCACAGATACGCAGTATTTT
v_call: TRBV19; j_call: TRBJ1-1; d_call: -; cdr3_aa: CASTPPGVMNTEAFF; cdr3_nt: TGTGCCAGTACCCCCCCAGGGGTCATGAACACTGAAGCTTTCTTT
v_call: TRBV30; j_call: TRBJ2-7; d_call: -; cdr3_aa: CAWSVLGSEQYF; cdr3_nt: TGTGCCTGGAGTGTACTAGGGAGCGAGCAGTACTTC
v_call: TRBV7-2; j_call: TRBJ1-2; d_call: TRBD1; cdr3_aa: CASSSRAGGGYTF; cdr3_nt: TGTGCCAGCAGCTCCCGTGCAGGGGGCGGCTACACCTTC
v_call: TRBV28; j_call: TRBJ2-7; d_call: -; cdr3_aa: CASSLPDLAYEQYF; cdr3_nt: TGTGCCAGCAGCCTCCCCGACTTAGCCTACGAGCAGTACTTC
v_call: TRBV2; j_call: TRBJ2-2; d_call: TRBD1; cdr3_aa: CASRGTGENGELFF; cdr3_nt: TGTGCCAGCAGGGGGACAGGGGAGAACGGGGAGCTGTTTTTT
v_call: TRBV30; j_call: TRBJ1-2; d_call: -; cdr3_aa: CAWSVPDRIYGYTF; cdr3_nt: TGTGCCTGGAGTGTACCCGACAGGATCTATGGCTACACCTTC
v_call: TRBV6-1; j_call: TRBJ2-7; d_call: TRBD1; cdr3_aa: CASRGTGIGEQYF; cdr3_nt: TGTGCCAGCAGGGGGACAGGAATTGGCGAGCAGTACTTC
v_call: TRBV6-1; j_call: TRBJ2-5; d_call: -; cdr3_aa: CASSQGLGETQYF; cdr3_nt: TGTGCCAGCAGCCAGGGACTCGGAGAGACCCAGTACTTC
v_call: TRBV12-2; j_call: TRBJ1-2; d_call: -; cdr3_aa: CASRLDLRGPRDNYGYTF; cdr3_nt: TGTGCAAGTCGCTTAGATTTGAGGGGGCCAAGGGATAACTATGGCTACACCTTC
v_call: TRBV7-9; j_call: TRBJ1-5; d_call: -; cdr3_aa: CASSLGVGVRGQSQHF; cdr3_nt: TGTGCCAGCAGCTTAGGGGTTGGAGTGCGGGGCCAGTCCCAGCATTTT
v_call: TRBV6-1; j_call: TRBJ2-1; d_call: TRBD2; cdr3_aa: CASSASGSSYNEQFF; cdr3_nt: TGTGCCAGCAGTGCAAGCGGGAGCTCCTACAATGAGCAGTTCTTC
v_call: TRBV27; j_call: TRBJ1-5; d_call: TRBD1; cdr3_aa: CASSLFGTGDQPQHF; cdr3_nt: TGTGCCAGCAGTTTATTTGGGACAGGGGATCAGCCCCAGCATTTT
v_call: TRBV5-1; j_call: TRBJ1-4; d_call: -; cdr3_aa: CASSFTGTNEKLFF; cdr3_nt: TGCGCCAGCAGCTTCACAGGAACTAATGAAAAACTGTTTTTT
v_call: TRBV18; j_call: TRBJ2-5; d_call: -; cdr3_aa: CASSPPSTGQETQYF; cdr3_nt: TGTGCCAGCTCACCACCGAGCACAGGCCAAGAGACCCAGTACTTC
v_call: TRBV4-1; j_call: TRBJ2-2; d_call: -; cdr3_aa: CASSQERLNTGELFF; cdr3_nt: TGCGCCAGCAGCCAAGAACGACTGAACACCGGGGAGCTGTTTTTT
v_call: TRBV7-9; j_call: TRBJ2-2; d_call: -; cdr3_aa: CASSLDSGNTGELFF; cdr3_nt: TGTGCCAGCAGCTTAGATTCCGGGAACACCGGGGAGCTGTTTTTT
v_call: TRBV5-1; j_call: TRBJ1-3; d_call: -; cdr3_aa: CASSLEVRRSGDTIYF; cdr3_nt: TGCGCCAGCAGCTTGGAGGTCAGAAGAAGCGGGGACACCATATATTTT
v_call: TRBV6-1; j_call: TRBJ2-7; d_call: -; cdr3_aa: CASSDWDTDYEQYF; cdr3_nt: TGTGCCAGCAGTGATTGGGACACCGACTACGAGCAGTACTTC
v_call: TRBV15; j_call: TRBJ1-5; d_call: -; cdr3_aa: CATSRIQGNQPQHF; cdr3_nt: TGTGCCACCAGCAGAATACAGGGCAATCAGCCCCAGCATTTT
v_call: TRBV28; j_call: TRBJ2-1; d_call: TRBD1; cdr3_aa: CASSLLRDRVFEQFF; cdr3_nt: TGTGCCAGCAGTTTACTCCGGGACAGGGTTTTTGAGCAGTTCTTC
v_call: TRBV18; j_call: TRBJ1-5; d_call: -; cdr3_aa: CASSPETDGQPQHF; cdr3_nt: TGTGCCAGCTCACCAGAGACAGACGGTCAGCCCCAGCATTTT
v_call: TRBV18; j_call: TRBJ1-3; d_call: -; cdr3_aa: CASSPTDRPYSGNTIYF; cdr3_nt: TGTGCCAGCTCACCAACCGACAGGCCCTACTCTGGAAACACCATATATTTT
v_call: TRBV18; j_call: TRBJ1-1; d_call: TRBD1; cdr3_aa: CASSATGEGTEAFF; cdr3_nt: TGTGCCAGCTCAGCGACAGGGGAAGGCACTGAAGCTTTCTTT
v_call: TRBV7-2; j_call: TRBJ1-1; d_call: TRBD1; cdr3_aa: CASSQGASTDTEAFF; cdr3_nt: TGTGCCAGCAGCCAGGGGGCTTCCACGGACACTGAAGCTTTCTTT